Listed here is a single T cell receptor beta chain. The specificity of this receptor is unknown. It has no much larger one-base neighbor in the sample; base qualities were not kept. This sample is drawn from a study of response to subunit inactivated influenza vaccine listed by TCRdb under 2018. Study-level background: Deep quantitative T cell receptor repertoire profiling was used in the study to track responses to a trivalent subunit inactivated influenza vaccine.

Study-wide findings and limitations: The authors suggested that each seasonal influenza vaccination may recruit only a limited number of new T cells.

Taken from cysteine to phenylalanine, the CDR3 has 17 residues. The retained sequence is limited to the CDR3, 51 bases, with the frame set at the first base. V lost 1 base and J lost 9 bases, and the count of bases not matched to a germline gene is 8. For CDR1 and CDR2, the germline V gene lists SGHRS and YFSETQ. The method was RT-PCR. Sequencing instrument: Illumina HiSeq 2500. Using fastp at Q25 and MiXCR, TCRdb reprocessed the public reads and kept productive beta chains. Rows are combined by CDR3 protein, so each entry shows the most common genes and DNA. This sample comprises fewer than 600,000 distinct CDR3 sequences, 6% to 9% of them detected only once. About 12% of the sample rests with the top ten.

The material was PBMCs from blood, obtained roughly 24 months after vaccination. The chain couples TRBV5-1 to TRBJ2-1, and 15 junctional nucleotides match TRBD2. The receptor comes from a man between 50 and 70 years old who received an inactivated influenza vaccine. Donor details come from another sample of the same person, matched by shared clones. The base sequence is TGCGCCAGCAGCTTGAGTACGGGACTAGCGGGAGGTGGTGAGCAGTTCTTC. Its protein reads: CASSLSTGLAGGGEQFF.